This TCR beta chain was profiled in a study of T cells in tuberculosis. Using immunoSEQ multiplex PCR, the repertoire was profiled, and TCRdb retains in-frame clones only, with some absent. The sample yields about 40,000 clones, 85% to 95% seen once. Study results and limitations: Active tuberculosis alpha repertoires lay closer to GMM-specific TCRs than controls'.

The CDR3 has 11 residues. V lost 6 bases to trimming and J lost 10 bases; unmatched junction nucleotides: 2. Germline V gene lookup returns CDR1 MGHDK and CDR2 SYGVNS. Notes on this clone: Its antigen is currently unknown.

The receptor comes from a donor under 30 with latent tuberculosis or without tuberculosis infection. Some clones in this sample may be carry-over from other donors' samples. The specimen sequenced was PBMCs. The chain uses TRBV25-1 and TRBJ2-1; 8 bases fit TRBD2. The CDR3 DNA follows: TGTGCCAGCAGGATAGCGGGGGAGCAGTTCTTC. Translating it yields CASRIAGEQFF. The whole variable domain, filled in from reference TRBV25-1 and TRBJ2-1, reads EADIYQTPRYLVIGTGKKITLECSQTMGHDKMYWYQQDPGMELHLIHYSYGVNSTEKGDLSSESTVSRIRTEHFPLTLESARPSHTSQYLCASRIAGEQFFGPGTRLTVL.